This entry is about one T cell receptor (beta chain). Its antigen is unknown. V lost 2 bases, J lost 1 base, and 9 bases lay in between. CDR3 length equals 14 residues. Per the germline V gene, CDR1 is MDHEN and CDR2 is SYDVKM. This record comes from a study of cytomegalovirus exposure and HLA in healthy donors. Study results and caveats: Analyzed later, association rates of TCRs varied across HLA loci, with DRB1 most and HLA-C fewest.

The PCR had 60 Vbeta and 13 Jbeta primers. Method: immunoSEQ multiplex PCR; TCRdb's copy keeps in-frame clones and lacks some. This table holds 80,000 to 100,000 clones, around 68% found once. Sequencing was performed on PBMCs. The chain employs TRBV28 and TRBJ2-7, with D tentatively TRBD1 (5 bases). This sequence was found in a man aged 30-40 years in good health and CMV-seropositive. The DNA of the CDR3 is TGTGCCAGCAGTTTAGGGCAGGGATCCTACGAGCAGTACTTC. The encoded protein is CASSLGQGSYEQYF.